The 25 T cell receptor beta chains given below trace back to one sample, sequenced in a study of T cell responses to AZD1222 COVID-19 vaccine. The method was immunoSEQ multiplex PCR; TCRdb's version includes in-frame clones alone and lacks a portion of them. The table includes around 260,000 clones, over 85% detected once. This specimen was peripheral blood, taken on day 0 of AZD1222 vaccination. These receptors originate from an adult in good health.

The CDR3, as DNA: TGTGCCAGCACCCTGAGGGGGGGGAGCTCCTACAATGAGCAGTTCTTC. Translating it yields CASTLRGGSSYNEQFF. The J gene is TRBJ2-1, the V gene TRBV2; possibly TRBD2 for D (7 bases). The CDR3 totals 16 residues. With 7 bases removed from V and 0 bases from J, the gap between germline ends came to 16 bases. Germline CDR1 and CDR2: SNHLY and FYNNEI.

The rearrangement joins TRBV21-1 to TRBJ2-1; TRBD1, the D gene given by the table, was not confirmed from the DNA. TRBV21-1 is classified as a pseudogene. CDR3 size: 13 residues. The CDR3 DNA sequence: TGTGCCAGAACAGGACAACCCTACAATGAGCAGTTCTTC. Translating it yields CARTGQPYNEQFF.

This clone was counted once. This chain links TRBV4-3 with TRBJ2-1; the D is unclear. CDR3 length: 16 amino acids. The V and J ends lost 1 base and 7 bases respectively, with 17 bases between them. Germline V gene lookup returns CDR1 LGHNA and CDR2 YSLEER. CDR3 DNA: TGCGCCAGCAGCCAAGCACTGGGGTTGAAGGAAAATGAGCAGTTCTTC. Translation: CASSQALGLKENEQFF.

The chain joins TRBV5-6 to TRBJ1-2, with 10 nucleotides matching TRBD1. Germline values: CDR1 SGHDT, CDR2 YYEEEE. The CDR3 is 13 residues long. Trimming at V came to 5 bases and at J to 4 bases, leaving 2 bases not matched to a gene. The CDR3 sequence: CASRWTGGYGYTF. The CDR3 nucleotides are TGTGCCAGCAGGTGGACAGGGGGCTATGGCTACACCTTC.

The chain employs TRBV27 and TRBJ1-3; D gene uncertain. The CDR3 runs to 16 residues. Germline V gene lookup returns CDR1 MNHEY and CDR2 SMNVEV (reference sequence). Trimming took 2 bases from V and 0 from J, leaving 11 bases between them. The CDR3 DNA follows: TGTGCCAGCAGTTTAGGCCTACCACTCTCTGGAAACACCATATATTTT. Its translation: CASSLGLPLSGNTIYF.

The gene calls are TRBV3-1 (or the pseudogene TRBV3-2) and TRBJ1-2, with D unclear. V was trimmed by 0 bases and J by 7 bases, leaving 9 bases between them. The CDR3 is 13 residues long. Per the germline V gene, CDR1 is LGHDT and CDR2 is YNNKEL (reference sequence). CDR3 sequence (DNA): TGTGCCAGCAGCCAAGAGCGTTGGGGTGGCTACACCTTC. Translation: CASSQERWGGYTF.

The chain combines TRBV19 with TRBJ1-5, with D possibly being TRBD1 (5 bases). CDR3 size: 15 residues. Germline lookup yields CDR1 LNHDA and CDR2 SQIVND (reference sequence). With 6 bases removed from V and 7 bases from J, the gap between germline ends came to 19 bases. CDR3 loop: CASSPYIGAGQPQHF. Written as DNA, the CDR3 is TGTGCCAGTAGCCCGTATATTGGGGCGGGACAGCCCCAGCATTTT.

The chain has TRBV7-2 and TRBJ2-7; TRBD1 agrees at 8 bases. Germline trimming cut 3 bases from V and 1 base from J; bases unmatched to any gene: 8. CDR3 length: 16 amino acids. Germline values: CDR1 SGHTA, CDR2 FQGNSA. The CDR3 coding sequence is TGTGCCAGCAGCTTCCCCGGCCAGGGGGCATCCTACGAGCAGTACTTC. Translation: CASSFPGQGASYEQYF.

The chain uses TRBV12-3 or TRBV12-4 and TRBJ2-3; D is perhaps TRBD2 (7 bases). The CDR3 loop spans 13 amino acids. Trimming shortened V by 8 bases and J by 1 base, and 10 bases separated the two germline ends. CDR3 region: CASAGAGTDTQYF. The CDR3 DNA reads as TGTGCCAGCGCGGGGGCAGGCACAGATACGCAGTATTTT.

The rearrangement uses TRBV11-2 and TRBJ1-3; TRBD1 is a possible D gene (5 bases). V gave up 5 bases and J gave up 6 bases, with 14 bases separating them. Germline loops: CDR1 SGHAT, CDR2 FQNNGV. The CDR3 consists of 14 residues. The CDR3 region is CASSALAGQNTIYF. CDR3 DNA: TGTGCCAGCAGCGCGCTAGCGGGGCAAAACACCATATATTTT.

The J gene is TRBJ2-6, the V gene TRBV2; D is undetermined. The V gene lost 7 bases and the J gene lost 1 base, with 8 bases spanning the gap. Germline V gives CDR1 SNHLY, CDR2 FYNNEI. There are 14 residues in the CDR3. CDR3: CASNPRSGANVLTF. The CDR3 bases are TGTGCCAGCAACCCTCGGTCTGGGGCCAACGTCCTGACTTTC.

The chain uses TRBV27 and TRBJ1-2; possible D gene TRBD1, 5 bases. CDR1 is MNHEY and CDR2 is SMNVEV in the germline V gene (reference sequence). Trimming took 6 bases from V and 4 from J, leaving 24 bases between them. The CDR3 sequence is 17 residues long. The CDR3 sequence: CASSLSPSDTAPYGYTF. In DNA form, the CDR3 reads TGTGCCAGCAGCTTAAGTCCTTCGGACACTGCGCCCTATGGCTACACCTTC.

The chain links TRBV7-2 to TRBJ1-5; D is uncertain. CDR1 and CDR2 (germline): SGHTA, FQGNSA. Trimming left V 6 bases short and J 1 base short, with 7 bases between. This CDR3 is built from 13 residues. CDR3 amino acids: CASSPGSNQPQHF. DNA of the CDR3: TGTGCCAGCAGTCCTGGAAGCAATCAGCCCCAGCATTTT.

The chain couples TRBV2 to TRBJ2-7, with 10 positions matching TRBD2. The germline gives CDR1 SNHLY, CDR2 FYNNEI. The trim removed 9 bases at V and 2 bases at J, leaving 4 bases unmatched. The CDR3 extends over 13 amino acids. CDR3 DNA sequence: TGTGCCAGTAAAGCGGGGGGGACCTACGAGCAGTACTTC. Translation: CASKAGGTYEQYF. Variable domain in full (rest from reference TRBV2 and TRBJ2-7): EPEVTQTPSHQVTQMGQEVILRCVPISNHLYFYWYRQILGQKVEFLVSFYNNEISEKSEIFDDQFSVERPDGSNFTLKIRSTKLEDSAMYFCASKAGGTYEQYFGPGTRLTVT.

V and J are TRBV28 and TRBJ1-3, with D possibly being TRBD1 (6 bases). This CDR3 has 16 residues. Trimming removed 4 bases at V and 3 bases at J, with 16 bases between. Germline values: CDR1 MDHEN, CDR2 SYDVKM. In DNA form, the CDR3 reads TGTGCCAGCAGTTACGATGGGGGGGCACGTGGAAACACCATATATTTT. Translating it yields CASSYDGGARGNTIYF.

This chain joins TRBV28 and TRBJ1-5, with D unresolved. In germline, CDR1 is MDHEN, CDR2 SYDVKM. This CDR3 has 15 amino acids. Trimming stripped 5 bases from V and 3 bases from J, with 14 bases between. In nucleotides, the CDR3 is TGTGCCAGCAGTCACCGGTCGCGGGTCAATCAGCCCCAGCATTTT. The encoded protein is CASSHRSRVNQPQHF.

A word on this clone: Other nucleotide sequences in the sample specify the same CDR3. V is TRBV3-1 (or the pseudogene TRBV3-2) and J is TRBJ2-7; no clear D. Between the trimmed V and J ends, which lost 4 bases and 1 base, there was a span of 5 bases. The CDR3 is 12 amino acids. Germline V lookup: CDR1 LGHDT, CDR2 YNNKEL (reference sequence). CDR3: CASSPSSYEQYF. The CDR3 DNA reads TGTGCCAGCAGCCCGTCATCCTACGAGCAGTACTTC.

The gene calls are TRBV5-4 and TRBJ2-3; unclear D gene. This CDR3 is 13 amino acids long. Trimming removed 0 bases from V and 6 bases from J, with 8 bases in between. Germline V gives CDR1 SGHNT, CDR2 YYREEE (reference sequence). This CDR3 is CASSLGFGDTQYF. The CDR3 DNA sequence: TGTGCCAGCAGCTTGGGTTTCGGGGATACGCAGTATTTT.

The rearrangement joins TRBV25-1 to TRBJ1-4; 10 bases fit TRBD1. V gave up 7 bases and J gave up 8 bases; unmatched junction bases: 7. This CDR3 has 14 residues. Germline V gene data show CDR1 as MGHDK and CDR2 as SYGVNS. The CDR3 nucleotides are TGTGCCAGCACTGAGGACAGGGGGGGGGAAAAACTGTTTTTT. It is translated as CASTEDRGGEKLFF.

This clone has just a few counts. The chain's CDR3 is CASRPGGFFQETQYF. The CDR3 nucleotides are TGTGCCAGCAGACCCGGGGGATTCTTCCAAGAGACCCAGTACTTC. The gene calls are TRBV3-1 (or the pseudogene TRBV3-2) and TRBJ2-5; a weak D match, TRBD2 (6 bases). V lost 6 bases, J lost 1 base, and 15 bases lay in between. This CDR3 is built from 15 residues. CDR1 and CDR2 from the germline V gene are LGHDT and YNNKEL (reference sequence).

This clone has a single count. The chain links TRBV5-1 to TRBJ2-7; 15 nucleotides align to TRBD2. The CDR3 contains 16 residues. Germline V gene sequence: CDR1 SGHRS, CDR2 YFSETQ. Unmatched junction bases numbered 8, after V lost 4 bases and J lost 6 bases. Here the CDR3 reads CASSIRTSGGAREQYF. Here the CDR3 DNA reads TGCGCCAGCAGCATCCGGACTAGCGGGGGGGCGCGCGAGCAGTACTTC.

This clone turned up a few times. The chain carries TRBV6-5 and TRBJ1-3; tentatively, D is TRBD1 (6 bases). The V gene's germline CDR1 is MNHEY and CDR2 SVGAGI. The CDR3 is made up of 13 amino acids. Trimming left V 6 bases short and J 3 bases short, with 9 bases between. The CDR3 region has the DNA TGTGCCAGCAGGACAGGAGGTGGAAACACCATATATTTT. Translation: CASRTGGGNTIYF.

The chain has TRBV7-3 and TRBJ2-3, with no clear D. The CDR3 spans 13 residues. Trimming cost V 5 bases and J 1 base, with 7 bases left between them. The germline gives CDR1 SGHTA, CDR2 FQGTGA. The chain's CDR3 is CASSHRGTDTQYF. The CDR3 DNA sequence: TGTGCCAGCAGCCACCGGGGCACAGATACGCAGTATTTT. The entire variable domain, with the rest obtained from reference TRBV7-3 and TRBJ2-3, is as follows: GAGVSQTPSNKVTEKGKYVELRCDPISGHTALYWYRQSLGQGPEFLIYFQGTGAADDSGLPNDRFFAVRPEGSVSTLKIQRTERGDSAVYLCASSHRGTDTQYFGPGTRLTVL.

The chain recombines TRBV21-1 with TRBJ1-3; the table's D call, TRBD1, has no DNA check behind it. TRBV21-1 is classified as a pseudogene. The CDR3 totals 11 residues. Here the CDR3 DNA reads TGTGCCAGCAGCAACCTAAAGACAGGGTATTTT. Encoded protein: CASSNLKTGYF.

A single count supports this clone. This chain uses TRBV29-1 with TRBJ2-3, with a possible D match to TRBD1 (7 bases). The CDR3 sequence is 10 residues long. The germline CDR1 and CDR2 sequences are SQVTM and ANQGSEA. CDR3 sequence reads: CGGGEDTQYF. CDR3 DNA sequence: TGCGGAGGGGGCGAAGATACGCAGTATTTT.